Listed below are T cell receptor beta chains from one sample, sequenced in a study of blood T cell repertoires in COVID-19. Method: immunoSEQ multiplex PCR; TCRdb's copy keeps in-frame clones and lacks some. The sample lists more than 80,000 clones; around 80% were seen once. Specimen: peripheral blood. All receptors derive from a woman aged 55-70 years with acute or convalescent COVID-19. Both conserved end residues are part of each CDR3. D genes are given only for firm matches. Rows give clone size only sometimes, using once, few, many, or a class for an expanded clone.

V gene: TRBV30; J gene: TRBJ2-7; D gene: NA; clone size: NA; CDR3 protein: CAWNPGSPYEQYF; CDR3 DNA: TGTGCCTGGAATCCCGGGAGCCCCTACGAGCAGTACTTC
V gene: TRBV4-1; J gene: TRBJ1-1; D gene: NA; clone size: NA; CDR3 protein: CASSHLQGLNTEAFF; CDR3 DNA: TGCGCCAGCAGCCACTTACAGGGATTGAACACTGAAGCTTTCTTT
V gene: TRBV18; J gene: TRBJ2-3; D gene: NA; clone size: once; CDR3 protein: CASSPETSALNTQYF; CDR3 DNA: TGTGCCAGCTCACCCGAAACGTCCGCGTTGAATACGCAGTATTTT
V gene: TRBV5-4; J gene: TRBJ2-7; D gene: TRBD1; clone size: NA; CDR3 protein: CASSFRDRGIYEQYF; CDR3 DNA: TGTGCCAGCAGCTTCCGGGACAGGGGTATCTACGAGCAGTACTTC
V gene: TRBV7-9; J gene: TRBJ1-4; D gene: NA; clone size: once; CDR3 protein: CASSLARLTNEKLFF; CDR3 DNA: TGTGCCAGCAGCTTAGCGCGGCTTACTAATGAAAAACTGTTTTTT
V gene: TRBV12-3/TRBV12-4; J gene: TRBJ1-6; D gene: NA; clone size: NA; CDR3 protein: CASSAQGSPLHF; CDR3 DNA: TGTGCCAGCAGTGCCCAGGGTTCTCCCCTCCACTTT
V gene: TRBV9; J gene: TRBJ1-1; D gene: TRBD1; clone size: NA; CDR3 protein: CASSVAPGQGSVTEAFF; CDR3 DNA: TGTGCCAGCAGCGTAGCTCCGGGACAGGGTTCGGTTACTGAAGCTTTCTTT
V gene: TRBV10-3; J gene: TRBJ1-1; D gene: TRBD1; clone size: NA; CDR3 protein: CAISDTGTANTEAFF; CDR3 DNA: TGTGCCATCAGTGATACCGGGACAGCGAACACTGAAGCTTTCTTT
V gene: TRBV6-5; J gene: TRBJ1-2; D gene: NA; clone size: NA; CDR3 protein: CASRGPGKHHYGYTF; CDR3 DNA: TGTGCCAGCAGGGGCCCGGGGAAACACCACTATGGCTACACCTTC
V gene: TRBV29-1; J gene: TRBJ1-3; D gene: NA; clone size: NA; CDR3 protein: CSVETGPGRAGNTIYF; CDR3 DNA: TGCAGCGTTGAAACAGGGCCGGGGAGGGCTGGAAACACCATATATTTT
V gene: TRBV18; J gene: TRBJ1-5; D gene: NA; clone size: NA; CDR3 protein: CASSPQGDSNQPQHF; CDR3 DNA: TGTGCCAGCTCACCACAAGGGGATAGCAATCAGCCCCAGCATTTT
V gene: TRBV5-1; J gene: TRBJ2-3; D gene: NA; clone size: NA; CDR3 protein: CASSPTAGSTDTQYF; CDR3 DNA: TGCGCCAGCAGCCCGACCGCGGGTAGTACAGATACGCAGTATTTT
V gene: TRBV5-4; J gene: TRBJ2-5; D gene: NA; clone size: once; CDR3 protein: CASTRDQGETQYF; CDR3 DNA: TGTGCCAGCACCCGAGACCAGGGAGAGACCCAGTACTTC
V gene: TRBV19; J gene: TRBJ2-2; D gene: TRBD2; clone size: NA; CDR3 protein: CASVGSLAGTGELFF; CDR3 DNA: TGTGCCAGTGTAGGGAGCCTAGCGGGCACCGGGGAGCTGTTTTTT
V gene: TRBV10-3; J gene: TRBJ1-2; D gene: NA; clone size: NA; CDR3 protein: CAISEGMRQYAGYTF; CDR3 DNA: TGTGCCATCAGTGAAGGTATGAGGCAGTATGCTGGCTACACCTTC
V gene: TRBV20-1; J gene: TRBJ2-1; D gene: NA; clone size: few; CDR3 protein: CSASTGSEGNEQFF; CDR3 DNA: TGCAGTGCTAGTACGGGGTCCGAGGGCAATGAGCAGTTCTTC
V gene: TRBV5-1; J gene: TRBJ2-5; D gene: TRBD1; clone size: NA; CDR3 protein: CASSPDDREETQYF; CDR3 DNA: TGCGCCAGCAGCCCCGATGACAGGGAGGAGACCCAGTACTTC
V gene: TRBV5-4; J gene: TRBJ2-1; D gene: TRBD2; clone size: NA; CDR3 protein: CASSLALAGYNEQFF; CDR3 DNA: TGTGCCAGCAGCTTGGCACTAGCGGGATACAATGAGCAGTTCTTC
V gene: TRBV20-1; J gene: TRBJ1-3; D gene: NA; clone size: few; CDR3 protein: CSVGGRNTIYF; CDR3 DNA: TGCAGTGTAGGGGGTAGAAACACCATATATTTT
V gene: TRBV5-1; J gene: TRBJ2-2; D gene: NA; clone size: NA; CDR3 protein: CASGPGVTGELFF; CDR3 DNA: TGCGCCAGCGGCCCCGGGGTCACCGGGGAGCTGTTTTTT
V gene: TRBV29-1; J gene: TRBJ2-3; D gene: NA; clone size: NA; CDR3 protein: CSVLYARSGRTDTQYF; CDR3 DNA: TGCAGCGTTTTGTATGCTAGGAGCGGACGCACAGATACGCAGTATTTT
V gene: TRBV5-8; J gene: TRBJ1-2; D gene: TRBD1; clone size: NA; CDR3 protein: CASSPDRVINYGYTF; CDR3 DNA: TGTGCCAGCAGCCCAGACAGGGTAATTAACTATGGCTACACCTTC
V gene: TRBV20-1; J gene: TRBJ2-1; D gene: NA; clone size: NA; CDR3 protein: CSAGEEMWQFF; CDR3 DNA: TGCAGTGCTGGCGAGGAGATGTGGCAGTTCTTC
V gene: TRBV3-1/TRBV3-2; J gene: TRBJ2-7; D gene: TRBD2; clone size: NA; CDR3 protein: CASSPPPGGGTYEQYF; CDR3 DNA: TGTGCCAGCAGCCCCCCGCCCGGGGGGGGGACCTACGAGCAGTACTTC
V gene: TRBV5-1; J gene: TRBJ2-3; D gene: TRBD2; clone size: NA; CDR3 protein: CASTSGGGDTQYF; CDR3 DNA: TGCGCCAGCACCTCGGGGGGTGGAGATACGCAGTATTTT